This entry concerns a single T cell receptor (beta chain). This record belongs to a study of blood T cell repertoires in COVID-19. As for the study in general: Both acute and convalescent COVID-19 samples were obtained from the United States, Italy and Spain.

The CDR3 is 14 residues long. V was cut by 4 bases and J by 3 bases, with 12 bases left in between. Germline CDR1 reads SGHDT; CDR2 reads YYEEEE. Participants' reported clinical history set cohort assignment. Before they entered the study, exposed participants had met a COVID-19 case within 2 weeks. Some clones are missing from TCRdb's copy, which holds only in-frame ones; the method was immunoSEQ multiplex PCR. The table records about 280,000 clones, roughly 80% of them present only once. The sequencing sample was made of PBMCs or T cells enriched from blood (not recorded which). This sequence was found in a man aged 35-49 years who had been exposed to COVID-19. V usage is TRBV5-6 and J usage is TRBJ2-3; D ambiguous. CDR3 DNA sequence: TGTGCCAGCAGCCGTTTCTACGTAACAGATACGCAGTATTTT. This gives the protein CASSRFYVTDTQYF. The whole variable domain, remainder taken from reference TRBV5-6 and TRBJ2-3, is DAGVTQSPTHLIKTRGQQVTLRCSPKSGHDTVSWYQQALGQGPQFIFQYYEEEERQRGNFPDRFSGHQFPNYSSELNVNALLLGDSALYLCASSRFYVTDTQYFGPGTRLTVL.